This T cell receptor beta chain was sequenced in a study of regulatory T cells in long-lasting Graves disease. Study results and caveats: Persistent Graves' patients showed less TCR diversity than newly diagnosed ones. TRBV28, TRBJ1-2 and TRBJ2-5 were favored in persistent disease.

The time point denotes: persistent/refractory GD, antithyroid drugs over 5 years with positive TRAb. Making the TCR library involved RNA that had been extracted from PBMCs. The authors drew around 9 milliliters of peripheral blood into EDTA tubes. Researchers made TCR beta libraries by using iRepertoire HTBI primers and running Arm-PCR on CDR3 regions. Per the authors' pipeline: Identification of gene segments yielded more than 55 TRBV and more than eleven TRBJ across samples. TCRdb ran MiXCR on the multiplex PCR reads and lists one entry per CDR3 protein. These V and J calls rely on TCRdb rather than the paper's analysis. The sample shows roughly 300,000 distinct CDR3 sequences, roughly a fifth of them seen only once. Between the trimmed V and J ends, which lost 1 base and 0 bases, there was a span of 16 bases. CDR1 SNHLY and CDR2 FYNNEI come from the germline V gene. The CDR3 sequence is 18 residues long.

To note about this clonotype: Antigen unknown.

This TCR was sampled from a female donor with Graves disease. This sequence joins TRBV2 and TRBJ2-1; possibly TRBD2 for D (5 bases). The sample here was peripheral blood mononuclear cells (PBMCs), taken when the disease was refractory, from a patient treated with antithyroid drugs. As DNA, the CDR3 is TGTGCCAGCAGTGAAGAGGCTAGCCTGTTCAGCTCCTACAATGAGCAGTTCTTC. It codes for CASSEEASLFSSYNEQFF.